The clone carrying this TCR beta chain was seen more than once but under ten times. Its matching antigen is unknown. Sequencing used immunoSEQ multiplex PCR; TCRdb keeps in-frame clones, though not all of them. The sample lists 55,000 to 75,000 clones, about 90% seen once, with around 3% in the top ten. As to time point: after neoadjuvant nivolumab, at surgical resection. This sample was taken from a study of neoadjuvant anti-PD-1 for oral cavity cancer. Study observations and caveats: Each response group had just a few patients in TCR analyses.

Trimming shortened V by 1 base and J by 0 bases, and 3 bases separated the two germline ends. The CDR3 is 13 residues long. The germline V gene has CDR1 MNHNS and CDR2 SASEGT. The gene calls are TRBV6-1 and TRBJ1-1; D gene unclear. The material was PBMCs, obtained after nivolumab (anti-PD-1) treatment. The receptor's source is a person between 40 and 79 years old with oral cavity squamous cell carcinoma. The CDR3 spells CASSEVLNTEAFF. CDR3 nucleotides: TGTGCCAGCAGTGAAGTACTGAACACTGAAGCTTTCTTT.